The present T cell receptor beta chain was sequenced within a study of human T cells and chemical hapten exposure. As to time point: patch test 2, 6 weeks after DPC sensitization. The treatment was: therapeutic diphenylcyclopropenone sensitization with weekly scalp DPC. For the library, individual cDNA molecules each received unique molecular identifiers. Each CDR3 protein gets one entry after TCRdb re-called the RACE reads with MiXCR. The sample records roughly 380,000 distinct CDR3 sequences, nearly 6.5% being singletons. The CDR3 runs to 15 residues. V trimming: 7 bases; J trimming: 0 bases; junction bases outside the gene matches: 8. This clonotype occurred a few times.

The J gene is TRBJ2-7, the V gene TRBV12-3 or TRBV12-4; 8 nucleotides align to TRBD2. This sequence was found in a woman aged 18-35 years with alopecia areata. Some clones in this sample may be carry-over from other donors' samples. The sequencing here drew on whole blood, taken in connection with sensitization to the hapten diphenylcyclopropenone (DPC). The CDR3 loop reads CASNSAGVYSYEQYF. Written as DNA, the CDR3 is TGTGCCAGCAACTCAGCGGGGGTTTACTCCTACGAGCAGTACTTC.